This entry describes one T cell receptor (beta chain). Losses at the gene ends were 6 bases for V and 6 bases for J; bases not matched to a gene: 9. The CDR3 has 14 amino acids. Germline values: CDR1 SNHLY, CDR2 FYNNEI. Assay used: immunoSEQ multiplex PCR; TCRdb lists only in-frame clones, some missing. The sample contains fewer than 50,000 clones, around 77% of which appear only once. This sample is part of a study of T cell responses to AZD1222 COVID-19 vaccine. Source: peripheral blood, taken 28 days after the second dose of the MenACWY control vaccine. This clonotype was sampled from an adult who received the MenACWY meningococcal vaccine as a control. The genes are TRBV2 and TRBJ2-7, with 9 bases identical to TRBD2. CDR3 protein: CASSRPLAGPEQYF. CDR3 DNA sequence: TGTGCCAGCAGCCGACCCCTAGCGGGACCCGAGCAGTACTTC.